This T cell receptor beta chain originates from a study of blood T cell repertoires in COVID-19. About this clone: One end of the junction is discordant with germline, which a read error may explain.

The protocol was immunoSEQ multiplex PCR, while the TCRdb copy is restricted to in-frame clones and leaves out a portion. The sample yields hundreds of thousands of clones, around 86% seen once. This TCR was recovered from a woman between 50 and 59 years old who had recovered from COVID-19. The sequenced sample was PBMCs or T cells enriched from blood (not recorded which).

The CDR3 region has the DNA TGTGCCAGCAGCTTACCGATCTCACGAAGGGGCGGGAACCCCGGGGAGCTGTTTTTT. Protein product: CASSLPISRRGGNPGELFF. The rearrangement links TRBV7-6 to TRBJ2-2; D may be TRBD2 (6 bases). Germline CDR1 reads SGHVS; CDR2 reads FNYEAQ. This CDR3 is 19 amino acids long.